The present T cell receptor (beta chain) was sequenced within a study of blood T cell dynamics during melanoma immunotherapy. Findings and limits, study-wide: Disease-control patients' PBMC repertoires became either more clonal or more diverse at W3.

J was trimmed by 6 bases and V by 5 bases; bases with no gene match: 7. Per germline, CDR1 SEHNR and CDR2 FQNEAQ (reference sequence). The CDR3 runs to 13 residues. About this clone itself: What it recognizes is unknown.

Assay: immunoSEQ multiplex PCR; the TCRdb copy retains only in-frame clones and omits some. The repertoire consists of more than 14,000 clones, with roughly 89% occurring once and the leading ten covering 7.8%. The time point denotes: week 3, after first cycle of checkpoint inhibitor. The clonotype was recovered from a human donor with melanoma. This sample comprised blood, obtained from a patient treated with checkpoint blockade. This chain links TRBV7-9 with TRBJ2-7; TRBD1 agrees at 7 bases. CDR3 region: CASSPSDRREQYF. The DNA of the CDR3 is TGTGCCAGCAGCCCCTCGGACAGGCGCGAGCAGTACTTC.